This TCR beta chain comes out of a study of blood T cells in healthy people across ages. Notes on the study in general: Across the age range, TCR beta diversity per million T cells fell in a roughly linear way.

Regarding this clonotype: Its cognate antigen is unknown.

The germline V and J ends were trimmed by 3 bases and 3 bases, with 11 bases remaining between them. Germline lookup yields CDR1 MGHRA and CDR2 YSYEKL. The CDR3 spans 15 residues. A second PCR of 7 to 11 cycles used a sample-barcoded 5' primer and a J-beta primer mix. Via MiXCR, TCRdb re-called the 5' RACE reads, giving one row per CDR3 protein. This table has around 1,600,000 distinct CDR3 sequences, roughly 43% appearing once. The sample consisted of blood. The chain uses TRBV4-1 and TRBJ1-4; the D gene is possibly TRBD1 (5 bases). The sequence was collected from a woman between 18 and 30 years old in good health. The CDR3 DNA is TGCGCCAGCAGCCACAGTCGGGGGTCTAATGAAAAACTGTTTTTT. This sequence encodes CASSHSRGSNEKLFF.